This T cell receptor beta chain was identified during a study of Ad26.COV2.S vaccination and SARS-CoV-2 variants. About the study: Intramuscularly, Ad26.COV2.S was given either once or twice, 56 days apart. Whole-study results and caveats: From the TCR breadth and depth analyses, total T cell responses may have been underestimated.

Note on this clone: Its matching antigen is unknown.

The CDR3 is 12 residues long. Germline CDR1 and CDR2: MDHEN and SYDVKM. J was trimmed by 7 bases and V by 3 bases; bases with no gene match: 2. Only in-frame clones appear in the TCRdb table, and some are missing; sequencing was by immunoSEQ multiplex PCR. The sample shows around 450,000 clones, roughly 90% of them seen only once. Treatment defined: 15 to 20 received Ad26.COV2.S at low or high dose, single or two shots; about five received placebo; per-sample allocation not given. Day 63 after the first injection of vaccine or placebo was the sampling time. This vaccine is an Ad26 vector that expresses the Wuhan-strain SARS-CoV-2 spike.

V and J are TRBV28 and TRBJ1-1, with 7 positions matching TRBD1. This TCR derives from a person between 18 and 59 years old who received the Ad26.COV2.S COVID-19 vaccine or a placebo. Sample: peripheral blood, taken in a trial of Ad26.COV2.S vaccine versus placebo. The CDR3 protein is CASSFRGHEAFF. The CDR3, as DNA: TGTGCCAGCAGTTTTAGGGGGCATGAAGCTTTCTTT. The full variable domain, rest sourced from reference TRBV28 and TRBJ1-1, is DVKVTQSSRYLVKRTGEKVFLECVQDMDHENMFWYRQDPGLGLRLIYFSYDVKMKEKGDIPEGYSVSREKKERFSLILESASTNQTSMYLCASSFRGHEAFFGQGTRLTVV.